This TCR beta chain came from a study of response to subunit inactivated influenza vaccine. This clonotype showed up just a few times. Its antigen is undetermined. In TCRdb, the RT-PCR reads were re-called with MiXCR into one record per CDR3 protein. The table includes 630,000 or so distinct CDR3 sequences, around 14% detected once. The germline CDR1 and CDR2 sequences are MNHNY and SVGAGI (reference sequence). V was pared by 8 bases and J by 5 bases, with 10 bases between. This CDR3 is 12 amino acids long. Study results and limitations: After each seasonal influenza vaccination, few new T cells are recruited, the authors suggested.

The TCR sequence derives from a man in his forties or fifties who received an inactivated influenza vaccine. The sample consisted of PBMCs from blood, taken approximately 12 days after vaccination. The chain couples TRBV6-6 to TRBJ2-1; D unresolved. As DNA, the CDR3 is TGTGCCAGCGGCTTTGGGGACAATGAGCAGTTCTTC. This gives the protein CASGFGDNEQFF.